The 18 T cell receptor beta chains below were found in one sample sequenced in a study of human T cells and chemical hapten exposure. Time point defined: patch test 2, 6 weeks after DPC sensitization. Treatment defined: therapeutic diphenylcyclopropenone sensitization with weekly scalp DPC. TCRdb re-analysed the RACE reads in MiXCR, keeping a single row per CDR3 protein. The table lists 100,000 or so distinct CDR3 sequences, 7% to 10% of them singletons. The sequences come from whole blood, collected in connection with sensitization to the hapten diphenylcyclopropenone (DPC). The source is a woman aged 40-49 years with alopecia areata. Some clones in this sample may be carry-over from other donors' samples.

The chain uses TRBV28 and TRBJ2-7; D gene uncertain. Germline values: CDR1 MDHEN, CDR2 SYDVKM. The CDR3 is 12 residues long. V was clipped by 8 bases and J by 1 base, with 9 bases between them. The CDR3 nucleotides are TGTGCCAGCCGGGCGAATTCCTACGAGCAGTACTTC. Its protein product is CASRANSYEQYF.

The V gene is TRBV5-4, the J gene TRBJ1-4; the match to TRBD1 covers 9 bases. V trimming: 7 bases; J trimming: 6 bases; junction bases outside the gene matches: 7. From germline, CDR1 is SGHNT and CDR2 YYREEE (reference sequence). CDR3 size: 14 residues. The CDR3 coding sequence is TGTGCCAGCGGAGTGACAGGGGGAGATGAAAAACTGTTTTTT. It yields the protein CASGVTGGDEKLFF.

CDR3 DNA: TGTGCCACCCTCGGTCCGGGAAACACCATATATTTT. Translation gives CATLGPGNTIYF. V usage is TRBV10-3 and J usage is TRBJ1-3; D gene unclear. Trimming shortened V by 10 bases and J by 4 bases, and 11 bases separated the two germline ends. The CDR3 spans 12 residues. Germline assignment: CDR1 ENHRY and CDR2 SYGVKD.

The chain combines TRBV6-5 with TRBJ2-7; no firm D call. V was pared by 2 bases and J by 4 bases, with 12 bases between. This CDR3 is 14 amino acids long. The germline gives CDR1 MNHEY, CDR2 SVGAGI. The CDR3 nucleotides read TGTGCCAGCAGTTACAGGGATTCTGGGTACGAGCAGTACTTC. It specifies CASSYRDSGYEQYF.

This clonotype was counted many times. The CDR3 bases are TGTGCCAGCAGTCCGCTTAAATTGGGACAGGGGCACACCGGGGAGCTGTTTTTT. It specifies CASSPLKLGQGHTGELFF. This chain connects TRBV7-9 to TRBJ2-2; 10 nucleotides line up with TRBD1. From germline, CDR1 is SEHNR and CDR2 FQNEAQ (reference sequence). The CDR3 spans 18 residues. The J segment lost 3 bases and the V segment lost 6 bases, leaving 13 bases of the junction unmatched.

In this sample, this clonotype turned up many times. This chain joins TRBV29-1 and TRBJ2-2, with 11 bases lining up with TRBD2. The CDR3 is 15 amino acids. Germline V gene data show CDR1 as SQVTM and CDR2 as ANQGSEA. V gave up 5 bases and J gave up 4 bases; unmatched junction bases: 6. The CDR3 DNA is TGCAGCGTTCGAACTAGCGGGAGTTTCACCGGGGAGCTGTTTTTT. This sequence encodes CSVRTSGSFTGELFF.

About this clonotype: At one end the junction does not follow the germline gene, possibly because of a read error. This chain links TRBV20-1 with TRBJ2-7; D may match TRBD1 or TRBD2 (5 bases each). CDR1 and CDR2 (germline): DFQATT, SNEGSKA (reference sequence). There are 11 residues in the CDR3. As DNA, the CDR3 is TGTTCCCGGGACGGACCCTACGAGCAGTACTTC. Protein product: CSRDGPYEQYF.

This clonotype was seen more than once but under ten times. The chain couples TRBV20-1 to TRBJ2-1, with 9 bases lining up with TRBD2. CDR3 length: 11 residues. Trimming at V came to 6 bases and at J to 9 bases, leaving 3 bases not matched to a gene. Germline loops: CDR1 DFQATT, CDR2 SNEGSKA (reference sequence). CDR3 residues: CSAPGLAEQFF. For the CDR3, the DNA is TGCAGTGCACCGGGACTAGCTGAGCAGTTCTTC.

The chain joins TRBV28 to TRBJ2-3, with 7 bases matching TRBD1. Trimming at V came to 6 bases and at J to 3 bases, leaving 9 bases not matched to a gene. Germline V gives CDR1 MDHEN, CDR2 SYDVKM. The CDR3 spans 15 residues. CDR3 loop: CASSTTGPPTDTQYF. CDR3 DNA: TGTGCCAGCAGCACGACAGGGCCCCCTACAGATACGCAGTATTTT.

In this sample, this clonotype turned up many times. The chain uses TRBV18 and TRBJ2-3; weak D call: TRBD2 (5 bases). The CDR3 extends over 17 amino acids. V was shortened by 4 bases and J by 1 base, with 18 bases between the two germline ends. Germline V lookup: CDR1 KGHSH, CDR2 LQKENI. CDR3 loop: CASSLDWAWGGTDTQYF. The CDR3 nucleotides are TGTGCCAGCTCACTTGATTGGGCCTGGGGAGGCACAGATACGCAGTATTTT.

This clonotype was counted many times. The chain recombines TRBV29-1 with TRBJ1-1; 7 bases agree with TRBD1. The V and J ends lost 7 bases and 4 bases, in that order; junction bases with no gene match: 6. Germline V gene sequence: CDR1 SQVTM, CDR2 ANQGSEA. This CDR3 has 12 residues. In DNA form, the CDR3 reads TGCAGCGCTACAACAGGGGCCACTGAAGCTTTCTTT. Translated, it gives CSATTGATEAFF.

This clonotype was detected only a few times. CDR3 nucleotides: TGCAGCGTTGTTGGGTACGGGCATGAAGCTTTCTTT. Its protein product is CSVVGYGHEAFF. The chain couples TRBV29-1 to TRBJ1-1; D gene unclear. The V end lost 4 bases, the J end lost 7 bases, and 13 bases lay between the germline ends. This CDR3 contains 12 residues. The germline V gene encodes CDR1 SQVTM and CDR2 ANQGSEA. The full variable domain, with the rest looked up from reference TRBV29-1 and TRBJ1-1, is SAVISQKPSRDICQRGTSLTIQCQVDSQVTMMFWYRQQPGQSLTLIATANQGSEATYESGFVIDKFPISRPNLTFSTLTVSNMSPEDSSIYLCSVVGYGHEAFFGQGTRLTVV.

In its sample, this clonotype was seen many times. The chain combines TRBV2 with TRBJ2-7; the match to TRBD2 covers 7 bases. The CDR3 is 11 amino acids. Germline CDR1 and CDR2: SNHLY and FYNNEI. The junction had 1 base not matched to a gene; V was cut back by 5 bases and J by 6 bases. The DNA of the CDR3 is TGTGCCAGCAGTTGGGGGGGCGAGCAGTACTTC. Translated: CASSWGGEQYF.

J is TRBJ2-2 and V is TRBV10-3, with TRBD1 as a possible D gene (5 bases). The ends were cut back, 5 bases at V and 3 bases at J, with 13 bases in the middle. The CDR3 sequence is 15 residues long. The germline V gene has CDR1 ENHRY and CDR2 SYGVKD. The CDR3 DNA follows: TGTGCCATCAGTACCCCGGACAAATACACCGGGGAGCTGTTTTTT. The encoded protein is CAISTPDKYTGELFF.

This chain uses TRBV7-9 with TRBJ1-1; D perhaps matches TRBD1 (5 bases). The CDR3 covers 14 residues. Germline lookup yields CDR1 SEHNR and CDR2 FQNEAQ (reference sequence). The V gene lost 1 base and the J gene lost 4 bases, with 10 bases spanning the gap. The CDR3 nucleotides read TGTGCCAGCAGCTTAGGGTCAGGGATCACTGAAGCTTTCTTT. Amino acid sequence: CASSLGSGITEAFF.

This clonotype was picked up a small number of times. This sequence joins TRBV12-3 or TRBV12-4 and TRBJ2-7, with TRBD2 identical over 8 bases. Trimming took 5 bases from V and 2 from J; bases not matched to a gene: 8. CDR3 length: 15 amino acids. This CDR3 is CASSPPTSATYEQYF. Here the CDR3 DNA reads TGTGCCAGCAGTCCGCCGACTAGCGCGACCTACGAGCAGTACTTC.

This clonotype appeared many times. V usage is TRBV20-1 and J usage is TRBJ2-1, with 14 nucleotides matching TRBD2. From germline, CDR1 is DFQATT and CDR2 SNEGSKA (reference sequence). This CDR3 is 16 amino acids long. The ends lost 5 bases at V and 7 bases at J; junction bases unmatched: 10. CDR3 protein: CSALVTSGRARNEQFF. In DNA form, the CDR3 reads TGCAGTGCTCTCGTGACTAGCGGGAGGGCCCGTAATGAGCAGTTCTTC.

The chain uses TRBV28 and TRBJ1-5, with D unresolved. The CDR3 covers 13 residues. Trimming removed 7 bases at V and 4 bases at J, with 11 bases between. CDR1 is MDHEN, CDR2 SYDVKM, per germline. This chain's CDR3 is CASTPWRNQPQHF. In DNA, the CDR3 is TGTGCCAGCACCCCTTGGCGAAATCAGCCCCAGCATTTT.